This T cell receptor beta chain stems from a study of beta chain features in type 1 diabetes. Study-level background: Healthy donors resembled patients in age, gender and cell yields.

CD4+ cells of the naive, central memory, regulatory and stem cell-like memory types were sorted via CD45RO/CCR7/CD25/CD127/CD95/CD27. The isolated RNA, all of it, was reverse transcribed, so expressed TCRB transcripts were what got sequenced. Assay: immunoSEQ multiplex PCR; the TCRdb copy retains only in-frame clones and omits some. This sample has about 360,000 clones, with over 9.5% found just once. For this clone: What it recognizes is unknown.

CDR1 SGHRS and CDR2 YFSETQ come from the germline V gene. The germline V and J ends were trimmed by 5 bases and 3 bases, with 14 bases remaining between them. This CDR3 contains 14 residues. The study, taken as a whole, reports: Type 1 diabetes patients had moderately but significantly shorter TCRB CDR3s in all four CD4+ subsets. The analysis here could not establish whether HLA type shapes TCRB rearrangement.

Sequenced input: naive CD4+ T cells from blood. The chain uses TRBV5-1 and TRBJ1-1; weak D call: TRBD1 (6 bases). The TCR sequence derives from a young man in good health. Here the CDR3 DNA reads TGCGCCAGCAGAGGGAGGGGGGTGGACACTGAAGCTTTCTTT. This translates into CASRGRGVDTEAFF.